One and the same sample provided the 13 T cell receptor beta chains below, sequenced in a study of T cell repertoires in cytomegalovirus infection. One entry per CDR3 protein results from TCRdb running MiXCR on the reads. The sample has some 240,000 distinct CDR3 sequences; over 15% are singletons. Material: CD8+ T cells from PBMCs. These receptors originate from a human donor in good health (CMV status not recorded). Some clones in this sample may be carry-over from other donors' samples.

The CDR3 DNA is TGTGCCAGCAGCTCTTCCCACAGGGTCAATGAGCAGTTCTTC. As protein: CASSSSHRVNEQFF. The chain is built from TRBV11-2 and TRBJ2-1, with D perhaps TRBD1 (6 bases). Germline-derived CDR1 and CDR2 are SGHAT and FQNNGV. Trimming left V 4 bases short and J 6 bases short, with 13 bases between. The CDR3 length is 14 residues.

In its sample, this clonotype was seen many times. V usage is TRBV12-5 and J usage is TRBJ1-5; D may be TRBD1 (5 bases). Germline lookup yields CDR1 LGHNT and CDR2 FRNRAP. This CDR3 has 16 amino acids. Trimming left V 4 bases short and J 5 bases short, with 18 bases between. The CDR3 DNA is TGTGCTAGTGGTTGGACGGTACCAGGGAATGATCAGCCCCAGCATTTT. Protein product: CASGWTVPGNDQPQHF. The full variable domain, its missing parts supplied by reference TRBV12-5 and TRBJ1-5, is DARVTQTPRHKVTEMGQEVTMRCQPILGHNTVFWYRQTMMQGLELLAYFRNRAPLDDSGMPKDRFSAEMPDATLATLKIQPSEPRDSAVYFCASGWTVPGNDQPQHFGDGTRLSIL.

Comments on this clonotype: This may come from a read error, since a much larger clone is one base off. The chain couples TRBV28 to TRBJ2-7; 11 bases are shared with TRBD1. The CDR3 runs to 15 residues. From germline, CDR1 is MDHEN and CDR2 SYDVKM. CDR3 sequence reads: CDSSFSGQGANEQYF. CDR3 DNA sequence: TGTGACAGCAGTTTCTCCGGACAGGGGGCAAACGAGCAGTACTTC.

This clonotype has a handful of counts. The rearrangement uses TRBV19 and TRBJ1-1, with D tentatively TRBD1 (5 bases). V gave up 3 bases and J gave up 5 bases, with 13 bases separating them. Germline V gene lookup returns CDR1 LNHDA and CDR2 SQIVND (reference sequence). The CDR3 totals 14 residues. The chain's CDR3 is CASSMAGVGTEAFF. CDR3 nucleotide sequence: TGTGCCAGTAGTATGGCGGGGGTTGGTACTGAAGCTTTCTTT.

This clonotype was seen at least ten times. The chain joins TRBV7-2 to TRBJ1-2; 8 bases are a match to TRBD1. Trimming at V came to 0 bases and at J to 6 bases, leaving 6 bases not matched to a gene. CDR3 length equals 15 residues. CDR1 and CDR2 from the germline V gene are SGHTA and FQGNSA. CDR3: CASSLANRGTDGYTF. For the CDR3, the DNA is TGTGCCAGCAGCTTAGCAAACAGGGGGACTGATGGCTACACCTTC.

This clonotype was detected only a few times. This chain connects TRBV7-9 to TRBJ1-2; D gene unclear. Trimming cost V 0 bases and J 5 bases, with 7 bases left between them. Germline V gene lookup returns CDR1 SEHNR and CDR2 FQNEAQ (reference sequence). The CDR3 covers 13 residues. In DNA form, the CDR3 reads TGTGCCAGCAGCTTAGCCCCAGCGTATGGCTACACCTTC. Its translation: CASSLAPAYGYTF.

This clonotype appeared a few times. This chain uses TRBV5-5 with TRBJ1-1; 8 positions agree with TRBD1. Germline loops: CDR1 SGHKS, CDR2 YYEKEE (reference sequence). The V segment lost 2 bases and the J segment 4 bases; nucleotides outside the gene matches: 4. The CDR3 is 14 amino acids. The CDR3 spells CASSLLTGGTEAFF. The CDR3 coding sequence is TGTGCCAGCAGCTTACTAACAGGGGGCACTGAAGCTTTCTTT.

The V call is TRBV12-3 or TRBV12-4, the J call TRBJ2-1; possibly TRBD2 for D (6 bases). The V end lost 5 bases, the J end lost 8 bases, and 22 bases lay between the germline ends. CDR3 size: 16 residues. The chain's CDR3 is CASSLFDIPGVHEQFF. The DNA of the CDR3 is TGTGCCAGCAGTCTTTTTGATATCCCGGGAGTTCATGAGCAGTTCTTC.

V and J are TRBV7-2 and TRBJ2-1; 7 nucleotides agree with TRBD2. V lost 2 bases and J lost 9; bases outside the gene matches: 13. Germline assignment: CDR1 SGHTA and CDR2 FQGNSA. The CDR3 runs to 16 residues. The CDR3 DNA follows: TGTGCCAGCAGCTTAACCACCGGGGGGACTACAGGTGAGCAGTTCTTC. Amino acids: CASSLTTGGTTGEQFF. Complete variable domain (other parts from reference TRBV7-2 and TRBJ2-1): GAGVSQSPSNKVTEKGKDVELRCDPISGHTALYWYRQSLGQGLEFLIYFQGNSAPDKSGLPSDRFSAERTGGSVSTLTIQRTQQEDSAVYLCASSLTTGGTTGEQFFGPGTRLTVL.

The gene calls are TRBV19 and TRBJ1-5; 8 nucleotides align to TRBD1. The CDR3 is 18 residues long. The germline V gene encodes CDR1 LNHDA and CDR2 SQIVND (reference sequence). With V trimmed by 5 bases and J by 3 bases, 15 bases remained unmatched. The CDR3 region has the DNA TGTGCCAGTAGTGTCATAGGGACAGGACGCAAGAACAATCAGCCCCAGCATTTT. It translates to CASSVIGTGRKNNQPQHF.

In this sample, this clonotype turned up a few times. The CDR3 region has the DNA TGCGCCAGCAGCGTTCGACTAGCGGGGGGGCAGGATGAGACCCAGTACTTC. This codes for CASSVRLAGGQDETQYF. The chain has TRBV4-1 and TRBJ2-5, with 14 nucleotides matching TRBD2. In germline, CDR1 is MGHRA, CDR2 YSYEKL. J gave up 5 bases and V 5 bases, and 10 bases lay outside the gene matches. The CDR3 extends over 17 amino acids.

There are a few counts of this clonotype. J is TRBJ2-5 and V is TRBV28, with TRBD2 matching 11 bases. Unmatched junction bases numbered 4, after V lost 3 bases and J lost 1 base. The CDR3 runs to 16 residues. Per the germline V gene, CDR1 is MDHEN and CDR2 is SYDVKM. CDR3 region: CASSFITSGGQETQYF. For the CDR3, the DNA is TGTGCCAGCAGTTTTATCACTAGCGGGGGCCAAGAGACCCAGTACTTC.

CDR3 sequence (DNA): TGTGCAACCGGACGGACTAACTATGGCTACACCTTC. Amino acids: CATGRTNYGYTF. This rearrangement joins TRBV5-6 to TRBJ1-2; the D is unclear. The CDR3 contains 12 residues. Germline lookup yields CDR1 SGHDT and CDR2 YYEEEE. The whole variable domain, remainder taken from reference TRBV5-6 and TRBJ1-2, is DAGVTQSPTHLIKTRGQQVTLRCSPKSGHDTVSWYQQALGQGPQFIFQYYEEEERQRGNFPDRFSGHQFPNYSSELNVNALLLGDSALYLCATGRTNYGYTFGSGTRLTVV.